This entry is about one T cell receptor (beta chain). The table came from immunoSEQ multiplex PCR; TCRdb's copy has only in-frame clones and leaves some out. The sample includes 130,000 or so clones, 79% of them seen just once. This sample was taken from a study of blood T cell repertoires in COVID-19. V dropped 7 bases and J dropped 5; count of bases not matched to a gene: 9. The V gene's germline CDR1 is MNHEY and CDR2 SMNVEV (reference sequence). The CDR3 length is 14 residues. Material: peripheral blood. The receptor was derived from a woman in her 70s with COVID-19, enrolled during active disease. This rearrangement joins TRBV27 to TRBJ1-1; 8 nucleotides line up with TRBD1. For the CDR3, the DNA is TGTGCCAGCACAACCTGGACAGGGAGTACTGAAGCTTTCTTT. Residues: CASTTWTGSTEAFF.